This TCR beta chain was identified in a study of monozygotic twins with inflammatory bowel disease. In the case of this clonotype: Its antigen is unknown.

Eight reactions per sample, run separately, yielded cDNA. TCRdb re-called the 5' RACE reads and shows each CDR3 protein once, DNA omitted. Found here are around 150,000 distinct CDR3 sequences; the top ten clones hold roughly 3%. Study-wide points: What may have added variability to patient repertoires is that immunosuppressive treatments differed.

CDR3 length: 14 amino acids. CDR1 SGHTA and CDR2 FQGNSA come from the germline V gene. The receptor comes from a human donor with ulcerative colitis or Crohn's disease, or a healthy co-twin of an affected twin (not recorded which). The sequenced sample was blood. The chain employs TRBV7-2 and TRBJ2-7. This CDR3 reads CASSLGRVSYEQYF.